Each of the 30 T cell receptor beta chains below was sequenced from the same sample in a study of graft-versus-host responses after intestinal transplantation. Here immunoSEQ multiplex PCR was the method, and the copy in TCRdb shows in-frame clones only, minus some. This sample has approximately 90,000 clones, with around 83% found just once. The antigens these receptors bind are not known. The sequencing used unstimulated CD4+ T cells sorted from spleen or lymph node cells, collected before intestinal transplant. The receptor set was obtained from a human donor who received an intestinal transplant.

The chain combines TRBV7-2 with TRBJ1-6; D perhaps matches TRBD1 (6 bases). This CDR3 is built from 15 residues. V was clipped by 2 bases and J by 5 bases, with 10 bases between them. Germline V gene data show CDR1 as SGHTA and CDR2 as FQGNSA. CDR3 sequence: CASSLLTGNNSPLHF. The CDR3 DNA reads as TGTGCCAGCAGCTTACTCACAGGGAATAATTCACCCCTCCACTTT.

The chain links TRBV11-2 to TRBJ2-7, with 10 nucleotides matching TRBD1. Germline V gene data show CDR1 as SGHAT and CDR2 as FQNNGV. The CDR3 runs 19 residues. V trimming: 1 base; J trimming: 0 bases; junction bases outside the gene matches: 12. The CDR3 region is CASSLVRDRGIRSSYEQYF. The CDR3 DNA reads TGTGCCAGCAGCTTAGTCCGGGACAGGGGTATTAGGAGCTCCTACGAGCAGTACTTC.

The chain employs TRBV7-2 and TRBJ2-5; TRBD2 matches 9 bases. TRBJ2-7 explains the end of the DNA better; the J call may be wrong. Germline loops: CDR1 SGHTA, CDR2 FQGNSA. The CDR3 spans 15 residues. The CDR3 coding sequence is TGTGCCAGCAGCTTCGTACTAGCGGGTTCATACGAGCAGTACTTC. Protein product: CASSFVLAGSYEQYF.

This clone came up a few times. J is TRBJ2-7 and V is TRBV13, with 8 bases aligning to TRBD1. This CDR3 is built from 16 residues. Germline-derived CDR1 and CDR2 are PRHDT and FYEKMQ (reference sequence). V shed 8 bases, J shed 5 bases, and the junction held 17 bases outside the gene matches. CDR3: CASGWWGQDKIHEQYF. CDR3 sequence (DNA): TGTGCCAGCGGCTGGTGGGGACAGGACAAGATCCACGAGCAGTACTTC.

The table lists this clone with a count of one. This chain connects TRBV7-2 to TRBJ1-5; D gene uncertain. The CDR3 consists of 13 residues. Germline lookup yields CDR1 SGHTA and CDR2 FQGNSA. V was trimmed by 4 bases and J by 5 bases, leaving 9 bases between them. In DNA form, the CDR3 reads TGTGCCAGCAGCTGGGCCGGGGATCAGCCCCAGCATTTT. This codes for CASSWAGDQPQHF.

The V call is TRBV27, the J call TRBJ1-1; possibly TRBD1 for D (5 bases). The CDR3 totals 15 residues. V was cut by 0 bases and J by 3 bases, with 11 bases left in between. Looked up from germline, CDR1 is MNHEY and CDR2 is SMNVEV (reference sequence). This CDR3 reads CASSLSSGWHTEAFF. The CDR3 DNA follows: TGTGCCAGCAGTTTATCGTCAGGGTGGCACACTGAAGCTTTCTTT.

The chain carries TRBV27 and TRBJ2-1; 9 positions agree with TRBD1. The germline V gene has CDR1 MNHEY and CDR2 SMNVEV (reference sequence). Unmatched junction bases numbered 10, after V lost 4 bases and J lost 15 bases. The CDR3 loop spans 13 amino acids. DNA of the CDR3: TGTGCCAGCAGTTCGCCCCTCCGGGACAGGGCGTTCTTC. Translated, it gives CASSSPLRDRAFF.

This chain links TRBV2 with TRBJ2-2, with D uncertain. Looked up from germline, CDR1 is SNHLY and CDR2 is FYNNEI. Trimming took off 7 bases at V and 0 bases at J, with 6 bases between the two ends. The CDR3 spans 13 residues. The CDR3 DNA sequence: TGTGCCAGCATGCTAGCGAACACCGGGGAGCTGTTTTTT. This codes for CASMLANTGELFF.

Concerning this clone itself: A junction boundary mismatches the germline segment, possibly from a read error. The rearrangement links TRBV7-9 to TRBJ2-7, with TRBD2 as a possible D gene (6 bases). The V gene's germline CDR1 is SEHNR and CDR2 FQNEAQ (reference sequence). The CDR3 runs to 14 residues. Written as DNA, the CDR3 is TGTGCCAGCAGCCAGGTGCGGGGCTCCAACGAGCAGTACTTC. It encodes CASSQVRGSNEQYF. Variable domain in full (rest from reference TRBV7-9 and TRBJ2-7): DTGVSQNPRHKITKRGQNVTFRCDPISEHNRLYWYRQTLGQGPEFLTYFQNEAQLEKSRLLSDRFSAERPKGSFSTLEIQRTEQGDSAMYLCASSQVRGSNEQYFGPGTRLTVT.

This clone was counted between two and nine times. The J gene is TRBJ2-7, the V gene TRBV6-1, with TRBD2 matching 7 bases. The V segment lost 1 base and the J segment 3 bases; nucleotides outside the gene matches: 6. Germline lookup yields CDR1 MNHNS and CDR2 SASEGT. The CDR3 runs 15 residues. In DNA, the CDR3 is TGTGCCAGCAGTGAAGTGGGGGGAGGGTACTACGAGCAGTACTTC. Protein: CASSEVGGGYYEQYF.

This clone was seen many times. This chain uses TRBV5-5 with TRBJ1-4; D possibly corresponds to TRBD1 (6 bases). V lost 0 bases and J 8 bases, leaving 11 bases between the germline ends. CDR1 and CDR2 (germline): SGHKS, YYEKEE (reference sequence). The CDR3 spans 14 residues. CDR3 bases: TGTGCCAGCAGCTTGGGCAGGGGAGGGGAAAAACTGTTTTTT. Amino acid sequence: CASSLGRGGEKLFF.

This clone showed up just once. The rearrangement uses TRBV2 and TRBJ1-2; D possibly corresponds to TRBD1 (5 bases). The CDR3 totals 13 residues. Trimming took 4 bases from V and 1 from J, leaving 7 bases between them. The germline V gene has CDR1 SNHLY and CDR2 FYNNEI. Here the CDR3 reads CASSAGHNYGYTF. The CDR3 DNA follows: TGTGCCAGCAGTGCAGGACATAACTATGGCTACACCTTC.

The V call is TRBV18, the J call TRBJ1-6, with 8 bases aligning to TRBD1. The CDR3 covers 14 residues. V shed 3 bases, J shed 7 bases, and the junction held 2 bases outside the gene matches. Germline values: CDR1 KGHSH, CDR2 LQKENI. In DNA, the CDR3 is TGTGCCAGCTCACCCCAGGGGGCAAATTCACCCCTCCACTTT. Protein product: CASSPQGANSPLHF.

This clone has more than one count but fewer than ten. The rearrangement joins TRBV28 to TRBJ2-1; maybe TRBD2 (7 bases). Trimming left V 5 bases short and J 2 bases short, with 16 bases between. The CDR3 runs 16 residues. Germline loops: CDR1 MDHEN, CDR2 SYDVKM. The CDR3 region is CASSTKGGYTYNEQFF. The CDR3 DNA sequence: TGTGCCAGCAGTACCAAGGGGGGGTACACCTACAATGAGCAGTTCTTC. Complete variable domain (other parts from reference TRBV28 and TRBJ2-1): DVKVTQSSRYLVKRTGEKVFLECVQDMDHENMFWYRQDPGLGLRLIYFSYDVKMKEKGDIPEGYSVSREKKERFSLILESASTNQTSMYLCASSTKGGYTYNEQFFGPGTRLTVL.

This clone was counted only a few times. This chain uses TRBV10-3 with TRBJ2-2, with 7 positions matching TRBD1. The CDR3 sequence is 14 residues long. The V segment lost 4 bases and the J segment 4 bases; nucleotides outside the gene matches: 3. Germline V gene lookup returns CDR1 ENHRY and CDR2 SYGVKD. CDR3 region: CAISGSGGTGELFF. The DNA of the CDR3 is TGTGCCATCAGTGGGTCAGGGGGCACCGGGGAGCTGTTTTTT.

V usage is TRBV2 and J usage is TRBJ1-4, with TRBD1 as a possible D gene (6 bases). CDR3 length equals 13 residues. Trimming stripped 4 bases from V and 4 bases from J, with 7 bases between. Germline CDR1 and CDR2: SNHLY and FYNNEI. CDR3 nucleotides: TGTGCCAGCAGTGGACAGGTTAATGAAAAACTGTTTTTT. This codes for CASSGQVNEKLFF.

J is TRBJ1-1 and V is TRBV28, with D tentatively TRBD1 (6 bases). Trimming cost V 6 bases and J 0 bases, with 17 bases left between them. The germline CDR1 and CDR2 sequences are MDHEN and SYDVKM. The CDR3 has 16 amino acids. The CDR3 coding sequence is TGTGCCAGCAGCGAAACAGGGAGGGCCATGAACACTGAAGCTTTCTTT. Translation gives CASSETGRAMNTEAFF.

The chain is built from TRBV7-6 and TRBJ2-1; perhaps TRBD2 as D (5 bases). V was cut by 4 bases and J by 9 bases, with 7 bases left in between. The germline CDR1 and CDR2 sequences are SGHVS and FNYEAQ. This CDR3 region has 11 residues. As DNA, the CDR3 is TGTGCCAGCAGCTCCGGAGGTGAGCAGTTCTTC. Protein product: CASSSGGEQFF.

The V and J genes are TRBV7-3 and TRBJ2-1, with no clear D. V lost 2 bases to trimming and J lost 0 bases, with 8 bases between them. The CDR3 loop spans 15 amino acids. From germline, CDR1 is SGHTA and CDR2 FQGTGA. The CDR3: CASSLLGSSYNEQFF. As DNA, the CDR3 is TGTGCCAGCAGCTTACTGGGCAGCTCCTACAATGAGCAGTTCTTC.

V is TRBV5-6 and J is TRBJ2-3; TRBD1 might be the D (5 bases). The CDR3 totals 14 residues. Germline V lookup: CDR1 SGHDT, CDR2 YYEEEE. Trimming stripped 1 base from V and 1 base from J, with 7 bases between. CDR3 loop: CASSLLRGTDTQYF. The CDR3 DNA reads TGTGCCAGCAGCTTGCTCAGGGGCACAGATACGCAGTATTTT.

The chain recombines TRBV5-1 with TRBJ2-1; TRBD2 matches 12 bases. CDR3 size: 15 residues. CDR1 and CDR2 (germline): SGHRS, YFSETQ. The ends lost 9 bases at V and 4 bases at J; junction bases unmatched: 8. In DNA form, the CDR3 reads TGCGCCACCCACTCAGGGACTAGCGGGTACAATGAGCAGTTCTTC. As protein: CATHSGTSGYNEQFF. Variable domain in full (rest from reference TRBV5-1 and TRBJ2-1): KAGVTQTPRYLIKTRGQQVTLSCSPISGHRSVSWYQQTPGQGLQFLFEYFSETQRNKGNFPGRFSGRQFSNSRSEMNVSTLELGDSALYLCATHSGTSGYNEQFFGPGTRLTVL.

This rearrangement joins TRBV20-1 to TRBJ1-5; tentative D call: TRBD1 (5 bases). V lost 3 bases to trimming and J lost 9 bases, with 9 bases between them. The CDR3 length is 11 residues. Germline CDR1 reads DFQATT; CDR2 reads SNEGSKA (reference sequence). The CDR3 loop reads CSASPRGPQHF. The CDR3 DNA is TGCAGTGCTAGCCCAAGGGGGCCCCAGCATTTT.

This chain's CDR3 is CASSPTVRVETQYF. CDR3 bases: TGTGCCAGTAGTCCTACTGTCCGGGTAGAGACCCAGTACTTC. The chain carries TRBV19 and TRBJ2-5; D gene ambiguous. Trimming cost V 5 bases and J 4 bases, with 14 bases left between them. The CDR3 runs 14 residues. Per germline, CDR1 LNHDA and CDR2 SQIVND (reference sequence).

CDR3 loop: CASSRDGNYGYTF. In DNA form, the CDR3 reads TGTGCCAGCAGCCGTGACGGGAACTATGGCTACACCTTC. This chain connects TRBV6-5 to TRBJ1-2; D uncertain. The germline V gene has CDR1 MNHEY and CDR2 SVGAGI. Trimming shortened V by 6 bases and J by 2 bases, and 10 bases separated the two germline ends. The CDR3 length is 13 residues.

V usage is TRBV25-1 and J usage is TRBJ2-3, with 10 bases matching TRBD2. The germline V gene has CDR1 MGHDK and CDR2 SYGVNS. The CDR3 is made up of 17 amino acids. The ends lost 3 bases at V and 3 bases at J; junction bases unmatched: 9. Here the CDR3 DNA reads TGTGCCAGCAGTGACCCCTTGGGTAGCGGGAGGACAGATACGCAGTATTTT. Translating it yields CASSDPLGSGRTDTQYF.

This clone was seen only a few times. This sequence joins TRBV27 and TRBJ1-6; tentative D call: TRBD1 (5 bases). The germline gives CDR1 MNHEY, CDR2 SMNVEV (reference sequence). This CDR3 is built from 13 residues. The V end lost 6 bases, the J end lost 9 bases, and 12 bases lay between the germline ends. The CDR3: CASSSWGGSPLHF. The CDR3 coding sequence is TGTGCCAGCAGCTCTTGGGGCGGTTCACCCCTCCACTTT.

V is TRBV6-6 and J is TRBJ2-5; perhaps TRBD2 as D (6 bases). This CDR3 comprises 16 residues. CDR1 and CDR2 from the germline V gene are MNHNY and SVGAGI (reference sequence). Trimming took 7 bases from V and 5 from J, leaving 23 bases between them. The CDR3 DNA follows: TGTGCCAGCATAAACTCGGGCAGGGACTTCGGGGAGACCCAGTACTTC. Amino acid sequence: CASINSGRDFGETQYF.

V usage is TRBV25-1 and J usage is TRBJ2-5; TRBD2 aligns across 9 bases. This CDR3 spans 14 amino acids. Germline CDR1 and CDR2: MGHDK and SYGVNS. V gave up 5 bases and J gave up 2 bases; unmatched junction bases: 3. CDR3: CASSKGLAQETQYF. For the CDR3, the DNA is TGTGCCAGCAGTAAGGGACTAGCTCAAGAGACCCAGTACTTC. The entire variable domain, with the rest obtained from reference TRBV25-1 and TRBJ2-5, is as follows: EADIYQTPRYLVIGTGKKITLECSQTMGHDKMYWYQQDPGMELHLIHYSYGVNSTEKGDLSSESTVSRIRTEHFPLTLESARPSHTSQYLCASSKGLAQETQYFGPGTRLLVL.

This rearrangement joins TRBV5-1 to TRBJ2-3, with TRBD2 matching over 14 bases. The V gene end was trimmed by 2 bases and the J gene end by 3 bases; junction bases not matched to a gene: 11. The CDR3 sequence is 19 residues long. Germline V lookup: CDR1 SGHRS, CDR2 YFSETQ. Here the CDR3 DNA reads TGCGCCAGCAGCTTAGGGACTAGCGGGAGATGGGCCGGAACAGATACGCAGTATTTT. Protein sequence: CASSLGTSGRWAGTDTQYF.

V gene TRBV12-2 combines with J gene TRBJ2-7; TRBD1 is the table's D call, not checked against the DNA. TRBV12-2 is assigned pseudogene status. The length of the CDR3 is 16 residues. The CDR3 loop is CASRSIGGQGGYEQYF. DNA for the CDR3: TGTGCAAGTCGCTCCATAGGGGGACAGGGCGGCTACGAGCAGTACTTC.